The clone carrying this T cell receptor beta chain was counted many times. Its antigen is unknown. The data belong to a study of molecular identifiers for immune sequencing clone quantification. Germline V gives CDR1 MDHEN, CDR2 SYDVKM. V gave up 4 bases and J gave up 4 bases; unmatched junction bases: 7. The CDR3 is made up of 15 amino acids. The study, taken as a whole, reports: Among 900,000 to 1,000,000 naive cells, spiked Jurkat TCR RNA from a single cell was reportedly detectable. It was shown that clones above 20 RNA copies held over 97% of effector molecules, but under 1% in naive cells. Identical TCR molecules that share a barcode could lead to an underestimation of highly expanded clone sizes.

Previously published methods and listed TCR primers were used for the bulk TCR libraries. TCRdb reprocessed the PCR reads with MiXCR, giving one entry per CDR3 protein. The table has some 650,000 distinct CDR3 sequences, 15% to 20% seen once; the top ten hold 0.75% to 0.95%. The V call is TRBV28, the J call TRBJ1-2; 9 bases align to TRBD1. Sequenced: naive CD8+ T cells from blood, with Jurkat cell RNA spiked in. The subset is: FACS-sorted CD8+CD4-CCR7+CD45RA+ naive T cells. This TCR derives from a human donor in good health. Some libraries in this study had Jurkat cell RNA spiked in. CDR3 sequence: CASSSRTGDPYGYTF. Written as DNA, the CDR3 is TGTGCCAGCAGTTCACGGACAGGGGACCCCTATGGCTACACCTTC.